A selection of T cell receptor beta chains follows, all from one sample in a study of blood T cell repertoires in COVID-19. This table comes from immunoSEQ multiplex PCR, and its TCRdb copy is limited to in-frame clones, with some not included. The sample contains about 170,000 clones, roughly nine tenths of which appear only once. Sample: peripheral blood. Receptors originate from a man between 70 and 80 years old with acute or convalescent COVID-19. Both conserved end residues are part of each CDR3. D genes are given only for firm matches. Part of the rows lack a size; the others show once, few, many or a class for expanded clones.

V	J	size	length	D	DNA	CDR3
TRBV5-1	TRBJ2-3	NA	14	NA	TGCGCCAGCAGCTTGTTGGACAACACAGATACGCAGTATTTT	CASSLLDNTDTQYF
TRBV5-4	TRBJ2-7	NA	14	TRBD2	TGTGCCAGCAGCAACCAGCGGGAGGGCCACGAGCAGTACTTC	CASSNQREGHEQYF
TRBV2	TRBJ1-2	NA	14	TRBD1	TGTGCCGGCAGCTCAACAGGGGAGGACTATGGCTACACCTTC	CAGSSTGEDYGYTF
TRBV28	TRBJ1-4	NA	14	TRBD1	TGTGCCAGCAGTCGGGGACAGTGGGGTGAAAAACTGTTTTTT	CASSRGQWGEKLFF
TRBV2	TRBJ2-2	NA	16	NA	TGTGCCAGCACGAGAGATGGAGGGAAAATGACCGGGGAGCTGTTTTTT	CASTRDGGKMTGELFF
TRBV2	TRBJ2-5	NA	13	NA	TGTGCCACTACCGGCGGGGCCGGAGAGACCCAGTACTTC	CATTGGAGETQYF
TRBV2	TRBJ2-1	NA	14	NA	TGTGCCAGCAGTGGGCCCCTCCAGGAGGGAGAGCAGTTCTTC	CASSGPLQEGEQFF
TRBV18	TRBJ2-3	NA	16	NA	TGTGCCAGCTCACCGCGACCACGGGGGGCCCGGGATACGCAGTATTTT	CASSPRPRGARDTQYF
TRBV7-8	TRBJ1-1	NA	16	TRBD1	TGTGCCAGCAGCCCATGGACAGGGCGGGGGAACACTGAAGCTTTCTTT	CASSPWTGRGNTEAFF
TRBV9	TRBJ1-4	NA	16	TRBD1	TGTGCCAGCAGCGGCAGGGGGCCGACAACTAATGAAAAACTGTTTTTT	CASSGRGPTTNEKLFF
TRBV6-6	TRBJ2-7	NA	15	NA	TGTGCCAGCAGTTTTTCCCCAGCGGGCGCCTACGAGCAGTACTTC	CASSFSPAGAYEQYF
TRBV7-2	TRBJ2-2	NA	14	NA	TGTGCCAGCAGTCCTTATTCAGTCACCGGGGAGCTGTTTTTT	CASSPYSVTGELFF
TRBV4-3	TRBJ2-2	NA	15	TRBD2	TGCGCCAGCAGCTTCCTAGCGGGGTTAAACGGGGAGCTGTTTTTT	CASSFLAGLNGELFF
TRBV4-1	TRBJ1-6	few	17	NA	TGCGCCAGCAGCCAAGGCCCGGCGGGCTCCTATAATTCACCCCTCCACTTT	CASSQGPAGSYNSPLHF
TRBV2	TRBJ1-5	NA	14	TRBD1	TGTGCCAGCGGTAAGGACAGGAACGATCAGCCCCAGCATTTT	CASGKDRNDQPQHF
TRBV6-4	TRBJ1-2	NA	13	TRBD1	TGTGCCAGCAGACGGACAGGAGAGTATGGCTACACCTTC	CASRRTGEYGYTF
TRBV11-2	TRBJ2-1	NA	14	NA	TGTGCCAGCAGGGAGGCCGGCTCCTACAATGAGCAGTTCTTC	CASREAGSYNEQFF
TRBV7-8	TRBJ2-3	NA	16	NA	TGTGCCAGCAGCCGAAGGATCCTAGTGGTTACAGATACGCAGTATTTT	CASSRRILVVTDTQYF
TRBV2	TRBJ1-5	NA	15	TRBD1	TGTGCCAGCAGCGCGGACAGGGTCGGCAATCAGCCCCAGCATTTT	CASSADRVGNQPQHF
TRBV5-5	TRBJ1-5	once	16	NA	TGTGCCAGCAGCTTGTACCCCGAACAGGGATCCCAGCCCCAGCATTTT	CASSLYPEQGSQPQHF
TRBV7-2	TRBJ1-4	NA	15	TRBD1	TGTGCCAGCAGCAGGGGACAGGGAGGTTCGGAAAAACTGTTTTTT	CASSRGQGGSEKLFF
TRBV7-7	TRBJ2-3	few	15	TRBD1	TGTGCCAGCAGCCGGACAGGGTCGAGGAGCGATACGCAGTATTTT	CASSRTGSRSDTQYF
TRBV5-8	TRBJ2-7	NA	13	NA	TGTGCCAGCAGCTTGGGAGTATCCTACGAGCAGTACTTC	CASSLGVSYEQYF
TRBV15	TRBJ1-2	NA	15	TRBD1	TGTGCCACCAGCAGAGACCCCCCCAACAGGGGAGGCTACACCTTC	CATSRDPPNRGGYTF
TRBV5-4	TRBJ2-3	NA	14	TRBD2	TGTGCCAGCAGCTTGGGACTAGCCACAGATACGCAGTATTTT	CASSLGLATDTQYF
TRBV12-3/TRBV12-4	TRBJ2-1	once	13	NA	TGTGCCAGCAGTTTTGGGGGGGGGCACGGGCAGTTCTTC	CASSFGGGHGQFF
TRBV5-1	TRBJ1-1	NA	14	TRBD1	TGCGCCAGCAGCCCGGGACAGCTGCCCACTGAAGCTTTCTTT	CASSPGQLPTEAFF
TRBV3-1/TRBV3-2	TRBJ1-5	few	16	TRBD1	TGTGCCAGCAGCCGGGGGGACAGGGGAGGCAATCAGCCCCAGCATTTT	CASSRGDRGGNQPQHF
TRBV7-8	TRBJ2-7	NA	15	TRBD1	TGTGCCAGCAGCCCTTGGGCAGGGGGCTCCTACGAGCAGTACTTC	CASSPWAGGSYEQYF